One sample yielded the 20 T cell receptor beta chains listed below, sequenced in a study of T-cell reconstitution after alpha-beta-depleted transplantation in children. Researchers prepared the TCRbeta library using unique molecular identifiers, the study reports. TCRdb re-called the PCR reads with MiXCR, one entry per CDR3 protein. The sample lists about 270,000 distinct CDR3 sequences, more than 8% occurring once. The sequenced sample was PBMCs from the stem cell graft donor, obtained from the stem cell graft. These receptors were obtained from a human donor who donated a stem cell graft to a child with SCID.

The gene calls are TRBV6-1 and TRBJ1-6, with 8 bases lining up with TRBD1. Germline V CDR1 and CDR2: MNHNS, SASEGT. CDR3 size: 14 residues. Germline trimming cut 2 bases from V and 15 bases from J; bases unmatched to any gene: 9. CDR3 amino acids: CASSESVGQGRLHF. DNA for the CDR3: TGTGCCAGCAGTGAATCGGTCGGACAGGGACGCCTCCACTTT.

This clonotype was observed a handful of times. CDR3 in DNA: TGCAGTGCTGTCCGGGGGGTGGGAGAGCAGTACTTC. Amino acid sequence: CSAVRGVGEQYF. The rearrangement joins TRBV20-1 to TRBJ2-7; TRBD2 aligns across 7 bases. This CDR3 has 12 amino acids. CDR1 DFQATT and CDR2 SNEGSKA come from the germline V gene (reference sequence). The junction had 8 bases not matched to a gene; V was cut back by 5 bases and J by 7 bases.

This clonotype has just one count. V usage is TRBV6-1 and J usage is TRBJ2-3; 7 nucleotides match TRBD1. The germline V gene has CDR1 MNHNS and CDR2 SASEGT. This CDR3 has 16 residues. V was pared by 3 bases and J by 0 bases, with 6 bases of the junction left unmatched. The CDR3 loop reads CASSDPQGPSTDTQYF. CDR3 in DNA: TGTGCCAGCAGTGACCCACAGGGGCCCAGCACAGATACGCAGTATTTT.

This clonotype was seen repeatedly, ten times or more. V usage is TRBV10-3 and J usage is TRBJ2-2, with D unresolved. Germline CDR1 ENHRY, CDR2 SYGVKD. The CDR3 loop spans 12 amino acids. V dropped 0 bases and J dropped 10 bases, with 6 bases sitting between them. The CDR3 DNA sequence: TGTGCCATCAGTGAGTCGAAGTCGGAGCTGTTTTTT. Its translation: CAISESKSELFF.

This clonotype was seen repeatedly, ten times or more. V and J are TRBV14 and TRBJ2-7; D is perhaps TRBD1 (6 bases). Between the trimmed V and J ends, which lost 5 bases and 4 bases, there was a span of 9 bases. Germline CDR1 and CDR2: SGHDN and FVKESK. The CDR3 runs to 12 residues. CDR3 DNA sequence: TGTGCCAGCAGCGCGACAGGTTACGAGCAGTACTTC. Its translation: CASSATGYEQYF.

Only a few counts were recorded for this clonotype. The genes are TRBV12-3 or TRBV12-4 and TRBJ1-2, with D tentatively TRBD1 (5 bases). The CDR3 sequence is 17 residues long. The V end was cut by 6 bases, the J end by 4 bases, with 24 bases between. The CDR3 reads CASRPNIVAERGYGYTF. In DNA, the CDR3 is TGTGCCAGCAGGCCAAACATCGTAGCTGAAAGGGGCTATGGCTACACCTTC.

This clonotype has more than one count but fewer than ten. This chain uses TRBV6-1 with TRBJ2-7; D possibly corresponds to TRBD2 (5 bases). The length of the CDR3 is 15 residues. The V end was cut by 6 bases, the J end by 0 bases, with 15 bases between. Germline V CDR1 and CDR2: MNHNS, SASEGT. The chain's CDR3 is CASSEDEGSSYEQYF. The DNA of the CDR3 is TGTGCCAGCAGCGAGGACGAGGGAAGCTCCTACGAGCAGTACTTC.

This clonotype was seen a few times. The chain couples TRBV14 to TRBJ1-2; D gene uncertain. CDR1 and CDR2 (germline): SGHDN, FVKESK. This CDR3 has 14 amino acids. Trimming stripped 2 bases from V and 4 bases from J, with 11 bases between. The chain's CDR3 is CASSQQTVGYGYTF. CDR3 DNA sequence: TGTGCCAGCAGCCAACAGACGGTGGGCTATGGCTACACCTTC.

CDR3 DNA: TGCGCCAGCAGCCAGGTTGACTTTACACTAGCCAAAAACATTCAGTACTTC. Protein: CASSQVDFTLAKNIQYF. The V call is TRBV4-1, the J call TRBJ2-4; D is unresolved. CDR3 length: 17 amino acids. Germline V gene data show CDR1 as MGHRA and CDR2 as YSYEKL. Trimming stripped 3 bases from V and 0 bases from J, with 15 bases between.

This clonotype was counted at least ten times. The chain combines TRBV2 with TRBJ2-2; 9 positions agree with TRBD1. The CDR3 runs 16 residues. J gave up 0 bases and V 2 bases, and 1 base lay outside the gene matches. The germline V gene has CDR1 SNHLY and CDR2 FYNNEI. The CDR3 protein is CASSEWDRANTGELFF. The CDR3 DNA is TGTGCCAGCAGTGAATGGGACAGGGCGAACACCGGGGAGCTGTTTTTT.

This clonotype showed up just a few times. This chain uses TRBV12-3 or TRBV12-4 with TRBJ2-1; 9 nucleotides line up with TRBD2. There are 16 residues in the CDR3. J lost 0 bases, V lost 6 bases, and 6 bases had no gene match. The CDR3 DNA follows: TGTGCCAGCAGCCTGGGACTAGCCCTCTCCTACAATGAGCAGTTCTTC. Protein: CASSLGLALSYNEQFF.

The chain combines TRBV4-1 with TRBJ2-5, with D possibly TRBD2 on 5 matching bases. Germline loops: CDR1 MGHRA, CDR2 YSYEKL. CDR3 size: 17 residues. Trimming cost V 0 bases and J 2 bases, with 16 bases left between them. CDR3 amino acids: CASSQDGWGGLQETQYF. DNA of the CDR3: TGCGCCAGCAGCCAAGATGGGTGGGGTGGACTTCAAGAGACCCAGTACTTC.

The chain recombines TRBV20-1 with TRBJ1-1; unclear D gene. The germline V gene encodes CDR1 DFQATT and CDR2 SNEGSKA (reference sequence). The CDR3 extends over 11 amino acids. V was shortened by 5 bases and J by 0 bases, with 4 bases between the two germline ends. CDR3 loop: CSAGMNTEAFF. The DNA for the CDR3 is TGCAGTGCTGGCATGAACACTGAAGCTTTCTTT.

The chain joins TRBV12-3 or TRBV12-4 to TRBJ1-1; possibly TRBD1 for D (6 bases). This CDR3 has 16 residues. V was shortened by 3 bases and J by 4 bases, with 18 bases between the two germline ends. The DNA for the CDR3 is TGTGCCAGCAGTTTCGAGGGGGGAAGTTCGGGCACTGAAGCTTTCTTT. Protein sequence: CASSFEGGSSGTEAFF.

The V gene is TRBV7-6, the J gene TRBJ2-5; unclear D gene. CDR1 is SGHVS and CDR2 is FNYEAQ in the germline V gene. CDR3 size: 13 residues. V dropped 5 bases and J dropped 0 bases, with 7 bases sitting between them. CDR3 sequence reads: CASSPGHQETQYF. CDR3 coding DNA: TGTGCCAGCAGCCCAGGACACCAAGAGACCCAGTACTTC.

In this sample, this clonotype turned up many times. This chain uses TRBV20-1 with TRBJ1-1; no clear D. The germline V gene encodes CDR1 DFQATT and CDR2 SNEGSKA (reference sequence). Trimming cost V 5 bases and J 2 bases, with 6 bases left between them. The length of the CDR3 is 11 residues. CDR3: CSALANTEAFF. CDR3 DNA: TGCAGTGCTTTAGCTAACACTGAAGCTTTCTTT.

This clonotype was seen more than once but under ten times. The rearrangement joins TRBV20-1 to TRBJ1-3, with TRBD1 matching 8 bases. The CDR3 spans 15 residues. Germline trimming cut 5 bases from V and 4 bases from J; bases unmatched to any gene: 10. Germline CDR1 and CDR2: DFQATT and SNEGSKA (reference sequence). The CDR3 coding sequence is TGCAGTGCTTTAAAACGACAGGGGAGGGGAAACACCATATATTTT. Protein product: CSALKRQGRGNTIYF.

J is TRBJ2-5 and V is TRBV27; D may be TRBD2 (6 bases). The CDR3 has 15 amino acids. Trimming took off 0 bases at V and 3 bases at J, with 11 bases between the two ends. CDR1 and CDR2 from the germline V gene are MNHEY and SMNVEV (reference sequence). The CDR3 DNA is TGTGCCAGCAGTTTATCCGCACCGGGGGAAGAGACCCAGTACTTC. Residues: CASSLSAPGEETQYF.

About this clonotype: One end of the junction varies from germline; a read error may be responsible. This chain links TRBV7-3 with TRBJ2-3; maybe TRBD1 (7 bases). This CDR3 is 12 amino acids long. Germline CDR1 and CDR2: SGHTA and FQGTGA. The CDR3 sequence: CASSFRGDMQYF. As DNA, the CDR3 is TGTGCCAGCAGCTTCAGGGGGGATATGCAGTATTTT.

The V and J genes are TRBV20-1 and TRBJ2-1; 11 bases agree with TRBD2. J gave up 4 bases and V 0 bases, and 5 bases lay outside the gene matches. The CDR3 has 16 residues. CDR1 is DFQATT and CDR2 is SNEGSKA in the germline V gene (reference sequence). The CDR3, as DNA: TGCAGTGCTAGAGATCGGGGGACTAGCGGTTACAATGAGCAGTTCTTC. Translation gives CSARDRGTSGYNEQFF.